A selection of T cell receptor beta chains follows, all from one sample in a study of blood T cell repertoires in COVID-19. Sequencing used immunoSEQ multiplex PCR; TCRdb keeps in-frame clones, though not all of them. This sample has 100,000 to 150,000 clones; around 80% occur once, and the top ten carry about a sixth. Sequencing used peripheral blood. The source is a man aged 25-40 years with COVID-19, enrolled during active disease. CDR3s leave out the opening cysteine and the closing phenylalanine or tryptophan.

CDR3 protein,V gene,J gene
ASSPGTLNGDTQY,TRBV7-8,TRBJ2-3
ASSDKGLENPVQY,TRBV5-8,TRBJ2-5
ASRRTSGISTDTQY,TRBV6-6,TRBJ2-3
ASSSLAGGLADTQY,TRBV19,TRBJ2-3
ASSPPGQGIEQY,TRBV28,TRBJ2-7
ASSPGLAVTQY,TRBV7-6,TRBJ2-5
ASSVGVSQGGTEAF,TRBV9,TRBJ1-1
SVDDRGRETQY,TRBV29-1,TRBJ2-5
ASSGAGYSNQPQH,TRBV25-1,TRBJ1-5
ASSLAGRQETQY,TRBV28,TRBJ2-5
ASSFSDRWDSPLH,TRBV28,TRBJ1-6
AWSEQGGGYT,TRBV30,TRBJ1-2
ASSIGQGANSPLH,TRBV19,TRBJ1-6
AWSPGGEGGYT,TRBV30,TRBJ1-2
ASSSGDRAYEQY,TRBV7-9,TRBJ2-7
ASRAQGNSPLH,TRBV5-1,TRBJ1-6
ASSLDGLAGTLNTQY,TRBV7-2,TRBJ2-3
ASSVDDSSGNTIY,TRBV9,TRBJ1-3
ASSVRLAGNEQF,TRBV9,TRBJ2-1
ASSAGLAGGPPPF,TRBV3-1/TRBV3-2,TRBJ2-1
ASSGLVGEQY,TRBV2,TRBJ2-7
ASSIIQGQGDYEQY,TRBV19,TRBJ2-7
ASSSGAGTSGFPPPI,TRBV5-1,TRBJ2-1
AWTVNSGNTIY,TRBV30,TRBJ1-3
ASSQDRGGAGVDNEQF,TRBV4-2,TRBJ2-1
ASSLVSVRGSGNTIY,TRBV5-6,TRBJ1-3
ATSDAGGPEQF,TRBV24-1,TRBJ2-1
ASSQDRGQPQH,TRBV4-3,TRBJ1-5
ASKGENEQF,TRBV5-1,TRBJ2-1
ASSYSKGGWGYGYT,TRBV6-5,TRBJ1-2
ASSVAPVADSYEQY,TRBV9,TRBJ2-7
ASSLVASGAYEQY,TRBV7-2,TRBJ2-7
AWSVTNNEQF,TRBV30,TRBJ2-1
ASSLIPGGHYEQY,TRBV5-1,TRBJ2-7
AISSGYYGYT,TRBV10-3,TRBJ1-2
ASSDRGSRQPQH,TRBV6-1,TRBJ1-5
ASTSLDRAVGYGYT,TRBV19,TRBJ1-2
ASRGTGGSPLH,TRBV27,TRBJ1-6
ATSRDWGQAAEAF,TRBV15,TRBJ1-1
ASSTTGSGANVLT,TRBV19,TRBJ2-6
ASSTRDLPYSPLH,TRBV9,TRBJ1-6
ASSSRTSGTSYNEQF,TRBV6-2/TRBV6-3,TRBJ2-1
ASSLGGLGYGYT,TRBV7-8,TRBJ1-2
ASSKSIGQVNNEQF,TRBV5-1,TRBJ2-1
ASSQEGQGETGELF,TRBV4-2,TRBJ2-2
ASSQDRGLLTYEQY,TRBV3-1/TRBV3-2,TRBJ2-7
ASSLESAGQETQY,TRBV7-2,TRBJ2-5
AWSEGSTDTQY,TRBV30,TRBJ2-3
ASSPETGYNQPQH,TRBV28,TRBJ1-5
AWTGLTTNEKLF,TRBV30,TRBJ1-4
ASSLDRGARSTDTQY,TRBV11-3,TRBJ2-3
ASSLLRGGSNQPQH,TRBV28,TRBJ1-5